This T cell receptor (beta chain) was observed in a study of cytomegalovirus exposure and HLA in healthy donors. Both 60 Vbeta primers and 13 Jbeta primers went into the PCR. Method: immunoSEQ multiplex PCR; TCRdb's copy keeps in-frame clones and lacks some. The repertoire holds under 150,000 clones, with about 80% as singletons. Trimming took off 5 bases at V and 0 bases at J, with 17 bases between the two ends. Germline V CDR1 and CDR2: MNHEY, SMNVEV (reference sequence). The CDR3 sequence is 16 residues long. In the case of this clone: Its target is not known.

General observations from the study: In an earlier analysis, about 87% or about 30%: the productive usage of most TCR beta V segments. V- and J-gene trimming in TCR beta was tied to a missense DCLRE1C variant by an analysis performed later. It was reported that the classifier diagnosed cytomegalovirus status with high specificity and sensitivity in both the original and validation cohorts.

The specimen sequenced was PBMCs. The chain is built from TRBV27 and TRBJ2-7; weak D call: TRBD2 (5 bases). This receptor was taken from a woman between 40 and 55 years old in good health and CMV-seronegative. DNA for the CDR3: TGTGCCAGCAGTCCCTCAAGCGGTCTGGGCTCCTACGAGCAGTACTTC. Protein product: CASSPSSGLGSYEQYF.